One and the same sample provided the 15 T cell receptor beta chains below, sequenced in a study of T cells in severe cutaneous drug reactions. Libraries were made by iRepertoire multiplex PCR with TCR subtype-specific primers for bulk and single-cell sequencing. From its re-call of the multiplex PCR reads, TCRdb lists each CDR3 protein once, without DNA. Across thousands of distinct CDR3 sequences, the top ten clones capture more than 25% of the sample. Carbamazepine had induced Stevens-Johnson syndrome or toxic epidermal necrolysis in the sequenced donors. The sequenced sample consisted of cells from a skin blister. All receptors come from a human donor with a severe cutaneous adverse drug reaction.

The chain uses TRBV6-6 and TRBJ1-1; the D gene TCRdb calls, TRBD1, cannot be checked with no DNA. Germline lookup yields CDR1 MNHNY and CDR2 SVGAGI (reference sequence). The CDR3 runs 18 residues. The CDR3 loop reads CASNPLTGLGTRNTEAFF.

CDR3 sequence reads: CASSHGGQPQHF. The chain couples TRBV12-3 or TRBV12-4 to TRBJ1-5. The length of the CDR3 is 12 residues.

V is TRBV5-1 and J is TRBJ2-1. Germline assignment: CDR1 SGHRS and CDR2 YFSETQ. This CDR3 region has 13 residues. The chain's CDR3 is CASTTLLGQEQFF.

The chain couples TRBV18 to TRBJ1-2; TCRdb calls TRBD1, which cannot be checked without DNA. Looked up from germline, CDR1 is KGHSH and CDR2 is LQKENI. The CDR3 loop spans 15 amino acids. CDR3 region: CASSPQPGFDYGYTF.

This chain connects TRBV5-1 to TRBJ1-5; TCRdb gives TRBD1 as the D gene, but with no DNA this cannot be confirmed. CDR1 SGHRS and CDR2 YFSETQ come from the germline V gene. The CDR3 runs 14 residues. Here the CDR3 reads CASSLGQGAQPQHF. Full variable domain (remainder filled in from reference TRBV5-1 and TRBJ1-5): KAGVTQTPRYLIKTRGQQVTLSCSPISGHRSVSWYQQTPGQGLQFLFEYFSETQRNKGNFPGRFSGRQFSNSRSEMNVSTLELGDSALYLCASSLGQGAQPQHFGDGTRLSIL.

The J gene is TRBJ2-2, the V gene TRBV14; the TCRdb call, TRBD1, lacks DNA for checking. The CDR3 runs to 15 residues. Looked up from germline, CDR1 is SGHDN and CDR2 is FVKESK. The CDR3 spells CASSQVGGNTGELFF.

The chain carries TRBV7-8 and TRBJ2-1; TCRdb returns TRBD1, unconfirmable since there is no DNA. There are 14 residues in the CDR3. In germline, CDR1 is SGHVS, CDR2 FQNEAQ. The CDR3 loop reads CASSLGQLINEQFF.

CDR3 in amino acids: CECGSYNEQFF. J is TRBJ2-1 and V is TRBV27; TCRdb's assignment of TRBD2 cannot be checked, as there is no DNA. The CDR3 runs to 11 residues. Germline V gene sequence: CDR1 MNHEY, CDR2 SMNVEV (reference sequence).

The chain combines TRBV7-3 with TRBJ2-3; TCRdb designates TRBD1, a call that cannot be tested without DNA. This CDR3 spans 15 amino acids. CDR1 SGHTA and CDR2 FQGTGA come from the germline V gene. The CDR3 loop reads CASSGTGGGTDTQYF.

Measured by frequency, this clonotype is medium-sized. V usage is TRBV28 and J usage is TRBJ1-4; without DNA, the TCRdb call of TRBD1 cannot be checked. From germline, CDR1 is MDHEN and CDR2 SYDVKM. This CDR3 contains 13 residues. This CDR3 reads CASSFGPLEKLFF.

The chain recombines TRBV20-1 with TRBJ2-5. Germline V gene sequence: CDR1 DFQATT, CDR2 SNEGSKA (reference sequence). This CDR3 is built from 11 residues. CDR3 region: CSAIQLRTQYF.

Considering frequency, this clonotype is medium-sized. The rearrangement links TRBV6-5 to TRBJ1-1; no DNA is available, so the TRBD1 call from TCRdb remains unchecked. This CDR3 comprises 15 residues. Germline assignment: CDR1 MNHEY and CDR2 SVGAGI. CDR3 region: CASSEETGGFTEAFF.

The V gene is TRBV12-3 or TRBV12-4, the J gene TRBJ2-7; there is no DNA to check the TCRdb D call of TRBD2. This CDR3 region has 14 residues. The CDR3 region is CASSFLSGGDEQYF.

This chain joins TRBV29-1 and TRBJ1-2; TCRdb outputs TRBD1, but without DNA this stays unchecked. The CDR3 contains 13 residues. Germline values: CDR1 SQVTM, CDR2 ANQGSEA. CDR3 sequence: CSVLSRTGSGYTF.

V gene TRBV7-2 combines with J gene TRBJ1-2; TCRdb's D call, TRBD1, is unchecked because there is no DNA. Germline lookup yields CDR1 SGHTA and CDR2 FQGNSA. CDR3 length: 15 amino acids. This CDR3 reads CASSSEGQGSYGYTF.